This T cell receptor (beta chain) was recorded in a study of blood T cells in healthy people across ages. For the second PCR, which ran for about 7 to 12 cycles, a sample-barcoded 5' primer and a J-beta primer mix were used. The authors tagged each cDNA molecule using a template-switch adaptor with 12 random nucleotides. MiXCR, applied by TCRdb to the 5' RACE reads, yields one record per CDR3 protein. The sample shows hundreds of thousands of distinct CDR3 sequences, more than 55% of them seen only once. This clonotype appeared a few times. Individuals who donated were healthy Caucasians from Russia aged about 6 to 100. CDR1 and CDR2 (germline): MDHEN, SYDVKM. The CDR3 totals 13 residues. V lost 5 bases to trimming and J lost 0 bases, with 8 bases between them.

The receptor was derived from a man aged 40-49 years in good health. Sequences were obtained from blood. This rearrangement joins TRBV28 to TRBJ2-7; no clear D gene. The CDR3 coding sequence is TGTGCCAGCAGTGTCCCTCACTCCTACGAGCAGTACTTC. As protein: CASSVPHSYEQYF.